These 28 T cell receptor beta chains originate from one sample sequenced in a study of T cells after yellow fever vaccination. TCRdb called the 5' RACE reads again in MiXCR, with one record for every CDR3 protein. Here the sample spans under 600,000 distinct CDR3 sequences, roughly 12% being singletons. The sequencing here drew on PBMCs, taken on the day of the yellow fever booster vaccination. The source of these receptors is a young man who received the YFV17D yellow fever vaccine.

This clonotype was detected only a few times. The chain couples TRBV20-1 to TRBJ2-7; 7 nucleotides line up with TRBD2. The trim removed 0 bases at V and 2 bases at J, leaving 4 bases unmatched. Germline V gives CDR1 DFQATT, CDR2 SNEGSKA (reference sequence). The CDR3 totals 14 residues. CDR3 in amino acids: CSAREREPPYEQYF. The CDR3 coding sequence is TGCAGTGCTAGAGAGCGGGAGCCTCCCTACGAGCAGTACTTC.

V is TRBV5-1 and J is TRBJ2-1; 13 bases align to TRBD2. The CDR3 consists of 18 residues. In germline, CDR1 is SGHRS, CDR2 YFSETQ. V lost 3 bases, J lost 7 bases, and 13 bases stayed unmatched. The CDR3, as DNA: TGCGCCAGCAGCTGGACAGGGGTTCGGACTAGCGGGAGTAATGAGCAGTTCTTC. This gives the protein CASSWTGVRTSGSNEQFF.

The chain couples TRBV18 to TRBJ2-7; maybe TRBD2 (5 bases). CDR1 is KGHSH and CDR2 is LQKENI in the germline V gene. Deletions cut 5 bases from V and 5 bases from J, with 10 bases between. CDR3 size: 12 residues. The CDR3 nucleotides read TGTGCCAGCTCAAAAAGGGAGAACGAGCAGTACTTC. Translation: CASSKRENEQYF.

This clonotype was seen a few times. CDR3 coding DNA: TGTGCCGGGGGAGCGATCACCGGGGAGCTGTTTTTT. Translation: CAGGAITGELFF. This chain connects TRBV25-1 to TRBJ2-2; possibly TRBD1 or TRBD2 for D (5 bases each). The germline V and J ends were trimmed by 11 bases and 4 bases, with 11 bases remaining between them. The CDR3 runs to 12 residues. CDR1 is MGHDK and CDR2 is SYGVNS in the germline V gene.

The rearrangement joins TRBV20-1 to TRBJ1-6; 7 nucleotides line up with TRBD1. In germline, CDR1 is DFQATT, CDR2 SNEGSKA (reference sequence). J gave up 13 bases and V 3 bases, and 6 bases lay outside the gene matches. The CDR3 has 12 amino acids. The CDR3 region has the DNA TGCAGTGCTAGGGCAACAGGGGCCCCCCTCCACTTT. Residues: CSARATGAPLHF.

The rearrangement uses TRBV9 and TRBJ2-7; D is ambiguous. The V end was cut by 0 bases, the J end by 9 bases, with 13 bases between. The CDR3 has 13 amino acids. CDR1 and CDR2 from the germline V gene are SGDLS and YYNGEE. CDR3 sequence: CASSVGLVEWQYF. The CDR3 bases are TGTGCCAGCAGCGTAGGTCTCGTGGAGTGGCAGTACTTC.

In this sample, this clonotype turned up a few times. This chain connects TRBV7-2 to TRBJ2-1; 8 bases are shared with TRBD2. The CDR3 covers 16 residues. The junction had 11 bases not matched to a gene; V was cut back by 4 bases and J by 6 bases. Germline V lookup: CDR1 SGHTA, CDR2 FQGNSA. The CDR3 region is CASSSSARAGGNEQFF. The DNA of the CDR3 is TGTGCCAGCAGCTCTTCGGCTCGGGCGGGGGGCAATGAGCAGTTCTTC.

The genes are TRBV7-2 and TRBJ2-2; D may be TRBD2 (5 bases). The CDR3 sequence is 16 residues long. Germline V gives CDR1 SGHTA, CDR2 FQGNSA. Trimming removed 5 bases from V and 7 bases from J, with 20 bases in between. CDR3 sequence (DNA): TGTGCCAGCAGCCCACGAGAGGGCCATTTTGGCGGGGAGCTGTTTTTT. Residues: CASSPREGHFGGELFF.

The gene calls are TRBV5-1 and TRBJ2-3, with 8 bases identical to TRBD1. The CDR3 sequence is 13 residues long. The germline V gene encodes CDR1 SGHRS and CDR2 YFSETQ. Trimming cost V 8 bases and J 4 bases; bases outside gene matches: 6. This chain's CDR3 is CARQGGIPDTQYF. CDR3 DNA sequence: TGCGCCAGACAGGGGGGTATACCAGATACGCAGTATTTT.

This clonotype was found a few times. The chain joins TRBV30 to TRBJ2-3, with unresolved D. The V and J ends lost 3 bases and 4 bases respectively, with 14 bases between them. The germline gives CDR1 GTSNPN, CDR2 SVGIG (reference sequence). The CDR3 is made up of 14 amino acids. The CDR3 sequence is CAWSWARDADTQYF. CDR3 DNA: TGTGCCTGGAGCTGGGCTAGGGATGCAGATACGCAGTATTTT.

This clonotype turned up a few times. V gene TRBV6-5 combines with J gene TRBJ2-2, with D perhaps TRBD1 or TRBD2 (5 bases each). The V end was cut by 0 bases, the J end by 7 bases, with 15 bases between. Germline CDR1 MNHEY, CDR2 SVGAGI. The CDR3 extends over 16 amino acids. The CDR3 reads CASSYSWGARDGELFF. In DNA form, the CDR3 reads TGTGCCAGCAGTTACTCGTGGGGCGCCCGGGACGGGGAGCTGTTTTTT.

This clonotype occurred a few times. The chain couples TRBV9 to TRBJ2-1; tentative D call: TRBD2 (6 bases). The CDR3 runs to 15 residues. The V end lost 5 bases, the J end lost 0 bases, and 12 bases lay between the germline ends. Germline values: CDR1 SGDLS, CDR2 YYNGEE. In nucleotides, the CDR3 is TGTGCCAGCAGTAGAGCGGGCATCTCCTACAATGAGCAGTTCTTC. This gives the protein CASSRAGISYNEQFF.

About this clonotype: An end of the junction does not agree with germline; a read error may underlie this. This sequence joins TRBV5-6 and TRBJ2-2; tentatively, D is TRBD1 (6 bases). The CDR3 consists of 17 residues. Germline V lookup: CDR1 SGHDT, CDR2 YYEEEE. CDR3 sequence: CAISPELRGRPTGELFF. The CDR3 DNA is TGTGCCATCAGCCCCGAGCTCAGGGGCCGACCCACCGGGGAGCTGTTTTTT.

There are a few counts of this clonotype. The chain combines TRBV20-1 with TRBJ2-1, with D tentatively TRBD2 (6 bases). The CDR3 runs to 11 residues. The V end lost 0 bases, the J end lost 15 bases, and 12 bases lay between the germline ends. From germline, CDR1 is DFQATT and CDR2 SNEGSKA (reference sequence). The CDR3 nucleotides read TGCAGTGCTAGAGATGGGCTAGCGCGGTTCTTC. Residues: CSARDGLARFF.

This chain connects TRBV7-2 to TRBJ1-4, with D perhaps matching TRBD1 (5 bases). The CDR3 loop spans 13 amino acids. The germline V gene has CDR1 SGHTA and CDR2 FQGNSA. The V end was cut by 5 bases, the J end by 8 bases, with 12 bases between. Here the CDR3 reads CASSGGVGEKLFF. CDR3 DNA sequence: TGTGCCAGCAGCGGGGGGGTTGGCGAAAAACTGTTTTTT.

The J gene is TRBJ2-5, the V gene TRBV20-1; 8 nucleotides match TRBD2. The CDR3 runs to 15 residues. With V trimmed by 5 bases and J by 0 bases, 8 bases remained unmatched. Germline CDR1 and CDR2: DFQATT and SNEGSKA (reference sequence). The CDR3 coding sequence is TGCAGTGCTGTTTCGGGGGGGACGTACCAAGAGACCCAGTACTTC. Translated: CSAVSGGTYQETQYF.

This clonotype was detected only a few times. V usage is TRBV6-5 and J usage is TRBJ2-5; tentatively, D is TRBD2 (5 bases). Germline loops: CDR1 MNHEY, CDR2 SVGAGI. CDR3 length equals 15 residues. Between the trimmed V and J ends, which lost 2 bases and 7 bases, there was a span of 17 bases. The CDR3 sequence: CASSYDGGPRGTQYF. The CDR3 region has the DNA TGTGCCAGCAGTTACGACGGCGGGCCCCGGGGGACCCAGTACTTC.

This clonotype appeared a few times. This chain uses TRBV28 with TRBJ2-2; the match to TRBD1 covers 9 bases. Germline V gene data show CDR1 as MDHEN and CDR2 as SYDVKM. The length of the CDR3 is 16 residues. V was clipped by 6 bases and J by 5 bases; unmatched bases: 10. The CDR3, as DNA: TGTGCCAGCAGCCCCTTACAGGGGGCGCTGACCGGGGAGCTGTTTTTT. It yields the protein CASSPLQGALTGELFF.

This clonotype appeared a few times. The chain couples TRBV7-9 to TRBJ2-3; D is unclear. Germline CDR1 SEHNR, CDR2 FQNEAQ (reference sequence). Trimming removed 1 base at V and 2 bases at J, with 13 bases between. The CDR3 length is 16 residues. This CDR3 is CASSLVEIPPTDTQYF. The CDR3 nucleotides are TGTGCCAGCAGCTTAGTCGAGATCCCCCCCACAGATACGCAGTATTTT.

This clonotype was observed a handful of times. The CDR3 DNA reads TGTGCCAGCAGCGCTCAGGGGCCCAATCAGCCCCAGCATTTT. Translated: CASSAQGPNQPQHF. J is TRBJ1-5 and V is TRBV6-2 or TRBV6-3; TRBD1 might be the D (6 bases). Germline V gene data show CDR1 as MNHEY and CDR2 as SVGEGT. V dropped 6 bases and J dropped 3 bases, with 12 bases sitting between them. This CDR3 region has 14 residues.

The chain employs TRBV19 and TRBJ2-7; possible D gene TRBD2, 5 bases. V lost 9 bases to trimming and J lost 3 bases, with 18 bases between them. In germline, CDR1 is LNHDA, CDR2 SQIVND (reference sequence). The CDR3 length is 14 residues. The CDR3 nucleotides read TGTGCCAGCCCTCACCCCCCTCGGGGCTACGAGCAGTACTTC. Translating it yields CASPHPPRGYEQYF.

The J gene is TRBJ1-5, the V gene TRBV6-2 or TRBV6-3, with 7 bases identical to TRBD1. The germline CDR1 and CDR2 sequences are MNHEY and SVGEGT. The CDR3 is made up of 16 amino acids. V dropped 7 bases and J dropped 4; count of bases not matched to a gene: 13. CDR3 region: CASTPRGQGQNQPQHF. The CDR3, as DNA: TGTGCCAGCACTCCTCGAGGGCAGGGACAGAATCAGCCCCAGCATTTT.

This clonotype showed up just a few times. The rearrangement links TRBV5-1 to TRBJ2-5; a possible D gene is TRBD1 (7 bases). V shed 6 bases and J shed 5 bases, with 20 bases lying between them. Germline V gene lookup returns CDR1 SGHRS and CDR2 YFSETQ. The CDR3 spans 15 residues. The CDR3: CASTGGTAEWETQYF. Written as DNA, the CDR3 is TGCGCCAGCACGGGCGGGACAGCAGAATGGGAGACCCAGTACTTC.

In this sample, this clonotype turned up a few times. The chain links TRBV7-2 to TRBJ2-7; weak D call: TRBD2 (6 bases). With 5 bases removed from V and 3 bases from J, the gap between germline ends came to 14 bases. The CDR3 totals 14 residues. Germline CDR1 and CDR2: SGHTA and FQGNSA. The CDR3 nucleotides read TGTGCCAGCAGCCCCGGGGGAAACCTCTACGAGCAGTACTTC. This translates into CASSPGGNLYEQYF.

The CDR3 reads CASSLVAGRTSEQYF. The CDR3 nucleotides are TGTGCCAGCAGCTTAGTTGCGGGAAGGACTTCCGAGCAGTACTTC. The genes are TRBV7-8 and TRBJ2-7, with a weak D call TRBD2 (6 bases). The V and J ends lost 1 base and 6 bases respectively, with 16 bases between them. The germline V gene encodes CDR1 SGHVS and CDR2 FQNEAQ. This CDR3 has 15 amino acids.

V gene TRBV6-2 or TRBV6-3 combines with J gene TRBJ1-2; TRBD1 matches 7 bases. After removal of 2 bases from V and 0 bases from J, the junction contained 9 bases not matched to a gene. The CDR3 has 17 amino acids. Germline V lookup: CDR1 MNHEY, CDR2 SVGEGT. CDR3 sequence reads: CASSYPPGQKTNYGYTF. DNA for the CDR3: TGTGCCAGCAGTTACCCGCCGGGACAGAAGACTAACTATGGCTACACCTTC.

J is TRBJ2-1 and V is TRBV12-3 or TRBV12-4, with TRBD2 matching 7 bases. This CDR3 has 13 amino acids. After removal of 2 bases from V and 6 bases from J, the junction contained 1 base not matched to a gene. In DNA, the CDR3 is TGTGCCAGCAGTTTAAGCGGGACCAATGAGCAGTTCTTC. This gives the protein CASSLSGTNEQFF.

The CDR3 DNA reads TGTGCCAGCAGCCTTCCGGGACTAGGGCGAGAGCAGTACTTC. Its protein product is CASSLPGLGREQYF. The J gene is TRBJ2-7, the V gene TRBV3-1, with 8 bases matching TRBD2. Germline V gene lookup returns CDR1 LGHDT and CDR2 YNNKEL (reference sequence). Germline trimming cut 4 bases from V and 7 bases from J; bases unmatched to any gene: 9. The CDR3 is 14 residues long.